This T cell receptor (beta chain) was identified during a study of CD8 T cells in ankylosing spondylitis. Study results and limitations: Blood from ankylosing spondylitis patients appeared to carry a characteristic roughly 8-variant TCR beta motif.

MiXCR, run by TCRdb on the 5' RACE reads, gives a single entry per CDR3 protein. The table records approximately 520,000 distinct CDR3 sequences, approximately 5% of them present only once. Worth noting for this clonotype: Its antigen is unknown.

The CDR3 consists of 14 residues. In germline, CDR1 is LGHNA, CDR2 YNFKEQ. The V end was cut by 9 bases, the J end by 4 bases, with 16 bases between. Sequencing was done on a sample of blood, either unsorted or a sorted T cell fraction (not recorded which). The TCR comes from a male donor with ankylosing spondylitis. The chain links TRBV4-2 to TRBJ1-5; D is ambiguous. The CDR3 protein is CARSTRQPNQPQHF. CDR3 DNA: TGTGCCAGGAGCACCAGGCAGCCGAATCAGCCCCAGCATTTT.